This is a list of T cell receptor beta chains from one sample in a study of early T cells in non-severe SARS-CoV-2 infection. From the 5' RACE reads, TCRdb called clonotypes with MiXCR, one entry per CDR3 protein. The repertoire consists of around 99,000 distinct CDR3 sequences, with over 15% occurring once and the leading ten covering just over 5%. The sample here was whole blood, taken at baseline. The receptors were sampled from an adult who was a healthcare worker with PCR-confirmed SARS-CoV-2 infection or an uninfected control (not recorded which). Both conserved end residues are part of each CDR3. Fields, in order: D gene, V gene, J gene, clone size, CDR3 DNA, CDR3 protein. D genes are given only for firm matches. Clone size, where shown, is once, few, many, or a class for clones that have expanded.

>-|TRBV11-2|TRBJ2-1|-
TGTGCCAGCAGCTGGGGGGCGGGCCTAGCGGAGCAGTTCTTC
CASSWGAGLAEQFF
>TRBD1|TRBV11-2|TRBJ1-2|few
TGTGCCAGCAGCCGACAGGGAGACTATGGCTACACCTTC
CASSRQGDYGYTF
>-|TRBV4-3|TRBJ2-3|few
TGCGCCAGCAGCCAAGTGGTCAGAATTGACGCAGATACGCAGTATTTT
CASSQVVRIDADTQYF
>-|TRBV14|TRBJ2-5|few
TGTGCCAGCAGCCAAGTCCTGGGAGCTTTGGGGACCCAGTACTTC
CASSQVLGALGTQYF
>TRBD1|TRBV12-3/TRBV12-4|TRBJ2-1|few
TGTGCCAGCAGGAACACAGGGGGATGGAATGAGCAGTTCTTC
CASRNTGGWNEQFF
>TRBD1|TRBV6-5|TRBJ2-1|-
TGTGCCAGCAGTTACACTTGGACAGGGCAGGCTGAGCAGTTCTTC
CASSYTWTGQAEQFF
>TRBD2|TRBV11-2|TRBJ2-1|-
TGTGCCAGCAGCTCCGGGACTAGCGGGAGAAATGAGCAGTTCTTC
CASSSGTSGRNEQFF
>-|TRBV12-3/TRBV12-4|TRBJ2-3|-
TGTGCCAGCAGCCGGGGGTCTAGCACAGATACGCAGTATTTT
CASSRGSSTDTQYF
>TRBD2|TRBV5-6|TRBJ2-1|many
TGTGCCAGCAGCTTCGGACTAGCGGGAGGTGAGCAGTTCTTC
CASSFGLAGGEQFF
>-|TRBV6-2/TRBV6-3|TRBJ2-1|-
TGTGCCAGCAGTTTACGGGTCTCCTACAATGAGCAGTTCTTC
CASSLRVSYNEQFF
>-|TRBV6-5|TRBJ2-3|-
TGTGCCAGCAGGGGATTTAGCACAGATACGCAGTATTTT
CASRGFSTDTQYF
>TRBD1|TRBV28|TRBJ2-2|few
TGTGCCAGCAGTTTCCGGACAGGGGCTAACACCGGGGAGCTGTTTTTT
CASSFRTGANTGELFF
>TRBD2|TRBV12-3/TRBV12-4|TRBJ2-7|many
TGTGCCAGCAGTAGCGGGAGTGGGCACGAGCAGTACTTC
CASSSGSGHEQYF
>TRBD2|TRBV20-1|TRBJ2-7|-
TGCAGTGCGAGACTAGCGGGAGTCCACGAGCAGTACTTC
CSARLAGVHEQYF
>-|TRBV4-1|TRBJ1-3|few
TGCGCCAGCAGCCTCTTTGGAAACACCATATATTTT
CASSLFGNTIYF
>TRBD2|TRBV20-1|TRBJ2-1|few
TGCAGTGCTGGGACTAGCGGGAGGGTCTATGAGCAGTTCTTC
CSAGTSGRVYEQFF
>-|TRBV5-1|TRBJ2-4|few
TGCGCCAGCAGCTCGTCGGAGGGTCGAAACATTCAGTACTTC
CASSSSEGRNIQYF
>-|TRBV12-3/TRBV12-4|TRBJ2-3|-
TGTGCCAGCAGTTTTAGGTTGGGCACAGATACGCAGTATTTT
CASSFRLGTDTQYF
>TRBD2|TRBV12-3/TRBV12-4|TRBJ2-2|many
TGTGCCAGCACTGCCGGGACTAGAGACACCGGGGAGCTGTTTTTT
CASTAGTRDTGELFF
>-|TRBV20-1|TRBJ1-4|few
TGCAGTGCTTCAGGGGCCTGGGGGGAAAAACTGTTTTTT
CSASGAWGEKLFF
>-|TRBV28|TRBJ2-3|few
TGTGCCAGCAGTCCAGAAGCGGAGTTCACAGATACGCAGTATTTT
CASSPEAEFTDTQYF
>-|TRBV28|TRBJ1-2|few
TGTGCCAGCTCCGATCTCCTGCAGGAGAGCTATGGCTACACCTTC
CASSDLLQESYGYTF
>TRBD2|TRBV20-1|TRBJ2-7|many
TGCAGTGCCAGGACTAGCGGTCTTTACGAGCAGTACTTC
CSARTSGLYEQYF
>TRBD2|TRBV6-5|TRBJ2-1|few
TGTGCCAGCAGTGGTGGACTAGCGGCTTACAATGAGCAGTTCTTC
CASSGGLAAYNEQFF
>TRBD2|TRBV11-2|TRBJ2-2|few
TGTGCCAGCAGTTGGGCCGGGACTAGCGGGATCCACAACACCGGGGAGCTGTTTTTT
CASSWAGTSGIHNTGELFF
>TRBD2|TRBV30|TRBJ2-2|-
TGTGCCTGGAATTATCCGGGACTAGCGGCCGGGGAGCTGTTTTTT
CAWNYPGLAAGELFF
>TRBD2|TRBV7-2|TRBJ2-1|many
TGTGCCAGCAGCTTCCCCGGCAAAGCGGGAGGGAGCTCCTACAATGAGCAGTTCTTC
CASSFPGKAGGSSYNEQFF
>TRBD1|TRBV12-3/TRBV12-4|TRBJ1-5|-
TGTGCCAGCAGTTTGGACAGGCAGCCCCAGCATTTT
CASSLDRQPQHF
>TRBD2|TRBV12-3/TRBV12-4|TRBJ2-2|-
TGTGCCAGCCAACGAAGTAGCGGGAGGTTAAACACCGGGGAGCTGTTTTTT
CASQRSSGRLNTGELFF
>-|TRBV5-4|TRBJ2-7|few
TGTGCCAGCAGCCTCGGACAGAGCTCCTACGAGCAGTACTTC
CASSLGQSSYEQYF
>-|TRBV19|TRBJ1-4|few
TGTGCCAGTAGTCCCCGCGGGGCAACTAATGAAAAACTGTTTTTT
CASSPRGATNEKLFF
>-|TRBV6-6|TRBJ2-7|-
TGTGCCAGCTTGGGGGGATCCGAGCAGTACTTC
CASLGGSEQYF